Given below is one T cell receptor (beta chain) in context. The trim removed 1 base at V and 1 base at J, leaving 4 bases unmatched. Germline CDR1 reads LGHNA; CDR2 reads YNFKEQ. CDR3 size: 16 residues. The sample comes from a study of blood T cell repertoires in COVID-19. At the level of the study: Samples representing acute and convalescent COVID-19 were sourced from the United States, Italy and Spain. Sample material is recorded as cDNA or gDNA derived from T cells, B-cell-depleted T cells, or PBMCs.

Authors' processing steps: The authors estimated nucleated cell counts from reference gene primer amplification. Here immunoSEQ multiplex PCR was the method, and the copy in TCRdb shows in-frame clones only, minus some. V and J calls and clone size are given by that table; D and trimming were obtained from the DNA. The sample lists about 110,000 clones, around 82% occurring once. The source of this sequence is a human donor in a cohort sampled during active or convalescent COVID-19. The sample comprised peripheral blood. The chain is built from TRBV4-2 and TRBJ2-3; 8 bases line up with TRBD2. The CDR3 is CASSQAGRGGTDTQYF. The CDR3 DNA is TGTGCCAGCAGCCAAGCTGGGCGGGGGGGCACAGATACGCAGTATTTT.